This T cell receptor beta chain originates from a study of cytomegalovirus exposure and HLA in healthy donors. 13 Jbeta primers and 60 Vbeta primers were used for the PCR. Original methodology: Counted up in a later analysis, unique TCR beta chains came to about 80 million, with around 11 million shared. The data were produced by immunoSEQ multiplex PCR, yet TCRdb's version contains in-frame clones alone and is incomplete. V and J calls and clone size are as listed in that table; D and trimming were resolved from the DNA. The sample holds more than 85,000 clones, 65% to 80% seen once. Overall study results and limits: The classifier reportedly diagnosed cytomegalovirus status with high sensitivity and specificity. Differences between HLA loci emerged in a later analysis of TCR association rates, with DRB1 most and HLA-C fewest.

To note about this clone: Its antigen is as yet unknown.

V shed 3 bases and J shed 3 bases, with 9 bases lying between them. This CDR3 contains 13 residues. Germline V gene lookup returns CDR1 SGHRS and CDR2 YFSETQ. V is TRBV5-1 and J is TRBJ1-1; TRBD1 might be the D (6 bases). The sequenced sample was PBMCs. The source of this sequence is a woman between 45 and 60 years old in good health and CMV-seropositive. The CDR3 loop reads CASSSDSHTEAFF. The CDR3 region has the DNA TGCGCCAGCAGCTCGGACAGTCACACTGAAGCTTTCTTT.